The 15 T cell receptor beta chains in this list originate from one sample, sequenced in a study of T cells after posttransplantation cyclophosphamide (dated by TCRdb to about 2016). The method behind the library was the immunoSEQ multiplex PCR assay. The immuneACCESS repertoire file appears here via TCRdb, limited to in-frame rearrangements. These files lack a portion of the clones; in checked studies, under half of the deficit traces to unresolved V genes, and the cause of the others is not known. The sample data list some 10,000 clones, and approximately 86% of these were observed just once. Together, the top ten hold 15% to 17% of the sample. This specimen's treatment or condition label, interpreted: high-dose cyclophosphamide on days +3 and +4 as single-agent GVHD prophylaxis. For conditioning, the PTCy patients got busulfan and fludarabine, then a related or unrelated marrow graft, followed by cyclophosphamide on days +3 and +4.

Here the sequenced sample was PBMCs, taken more than 1,700 days after allogeneic stem cell transplant with posttransplant cyclophosphamide. The receptor source for this set is a female patient in her 50s who received an allogeneic stem cell transplant from a related donor, was CMV-positive, and had no GVHD. In patients who had a transplant, some T cells may come from the graft donor.

The chain combines TRBV7-6 with TRBJ1-1, with 7 nucleotides matching TRBD1. Per the germline V gene, CDR1 is SGHVS and CDR2 is FNYEAQ. V dropped 6 bases and J dropped 4; count of bases not matched to a gene: 5. This CDR3 spans 13 amino acids. CDR3 amino acids: CASRKGQVTEAFF. DNA of the CDR3: TGTGCCAGCAGGAAAGGACAGGTCACTGAAGCTTTCTTT. The full variable domain, with the rest looked up from reference TRBV7-6 and TRBJ1-1, is GAGVSQSPRYKVTKRGQDVALRCDPISGHVSLYWYRQALGQGPEFLTYFNYEAQQDKSGLPNDRFSAERPEGSISTLTIQRTEQRDSAMYRCASRKGQVTEAFFGQGTRLTVV.

The chain is built from TRBV27 and TRBJ2-1; the match to TRBD2 covers 7 bases. There are 15 residues in the CDR3. Germline V CDR1 and CDR2: MNHEY, SMNVEV (reference sequence). V was pared by 3 bases and J by 1 base, with 3 bases of the junction left unmatched. The CDR3 bases are TGTGCCAGCAGTTTCGGGAGGAGGTCCTACAATGAGCAGTTCTTC. Its translation is CASSFGRRSYNEQFF.

This chain uses TRBV7-9 with TRBJ2-4; TRBD1 might be the D (5 bases). The V end lost 0 bases, the J end lost 7 bases, and 7 bases lay between the germline ends. The CDR3 loop spans 13 amino acids. In germline, CDR1 is SEHNR, CDR2 FQNEAQ (reference sequence). The CDR3 DNA sequence: TGTGCCAGCAGCTTAGCCCCAGGGAACATTCAGTACTTC. It translates to CASSLAPGNIQYF.

The chain has TRBV29-1 and TRBJ1-1, with 8 bases matching TRBD1. The germline CDR1 and CDR2 sequences are SQVTM and ANQGSEA. J was trimmed by 6 bases and V by 7 bases; bases with no gene match: 10. The CDR3 spans 13 residues. The CDR3, as DNA: TGCAGCGGCGAGCCAGGGGGCCGGGCTGAAGCTTTCTTT. Amino acids: CSGEPGGRAEAFF.

The gene calls are TRBV6-5 and TRBJ1-1, with D possibly being TRBD1 (5 bases). The CDR3 sequence is 13 residues long. The germline V gene has CDR1 MNHEY and CDR2 SVGAGI. Trimming stripped 5 bases from V and 11 bases from J, with 18 bases between. The CDR3 sequence is CASSPRGGAAAFF. The CDR3 DNA is TGTGCCAGCAGTCCTCGGGGAGGGGCGGCCGCTTTCTTT.

The gene calls are TRBV2 and TRBJ2-7; D possibly corresponds to TRBD1 (6 bases). Looked up from germline, CDR1 is SNHLY and CDR2 is FYNNEI. V dropped 4 bases and J dropped 3 bases, with 10 bases sitting between them. The CDR3 runs 13 residues. This CDR3 reads CASSGQGYYEQYF. For the CDR3, the DNA is TGTGCCAGCAGTGGCCAGGGGTACTACGAGCAGTACTTC.

The genes are TRBV7-8 and TRBJ2-7; 7 bases are a match to TRBD1. CDR3 length equals 13 residues. CDR1 and CDR2 from the germline V gene are SGHVS and FQNEAQ. Germline trimming cut 4 bases from V and 6 bases from J; bases unmatched to any gene: 6. In DNA form, the CDR3 reads TGTGCCAGCAGCTCGAACAGGGGCGGCGAGCAGTACTTC. Its translation: CASSSNRGGEQYF.

The chain couples TRBV2 to TRBJ1-5, with D uncertain. The CDR3 length is 15 residues. The V end lost 1 base, the J end lost 5 bases, and 12 bases lay between the germline ends. CDR1 and CDR2 from the germline V gene are SNHLY and FYNNEI. The CDR3 loop is CASSEDLGGDQPQHF. CDR3 in DNA: TGTGCCAGCAGTGAAGATTTGGGAGGAGATCAGCCCCAGCATTTT.

V usage is TRBV19 and J usage is TRBJ1-1; no firm D call. There are 14 residues in the CDR3. The ends were cut back, 8 bases at V and 0 bases at J, with 13 bases in the middle. Germline loops: CDR1 LNHDA, CDR2 SQIVND (reference sequence). CDR3 DNA sequence: TGTGCCAGTTCCACCGCACATGTGAACACTGAAGCTTTCTTT. Residues: CASSTAHVNTEAFF.

The chain employs TRBV7-2 and TRBJ2-1, with 8 nucleotides matching TRBD2. The ends lost 5 bases at V and 6 bases at J; junction bases unmatched: 9. Germline V gene sequence: CDR1 SGHTA, CDR2 FQGNSA. The CDR3 is made up of 15 amino acids. CDR3 nucleotide sequence: TGTGCCAGCAGCCCCGGGACTAGGGGGTTCAATGAGCAGTTCTTC. Amino acids: CASSPGTRGFNEQFF.

The count of this clone is one. The CDR3 loop is CARTETPGPPLKGGGELFF. The CDR3 nucleotides are TGTGCCAGAACGGAAACTCCGGGCCCCCCTCTAAAAGGGGGCGGGGAGCTGTTTTTT. The rearrangement joins TRBV21-1 to TRBJ2-2; the table gives TRBD1 as D, unverified against the DNA. TRBV21-1 is a pseudogene. CDR3 length equals 19 residues.

The V and J genes are TRBV5-1 and TRBJ1-2; D is unresolved. The germline V and J ends were trimmed by 6 bases and 8 bases, with 17 bases remaining between them. The V gene's germline CDR1 is SGHRS and CDR2 YFSETQ. The CDR3 sequence is 13 residues long. The CDR3 region has the DNA TGCGCCAGCAATAGCCACCCTCTGGAGGGCTACACCTTC. Translating gives CASNSHPLEGYTF.

The genes are TRBV10-3 and TRBJ2-7; tentative D call: TRBD1 (5 bases). This CDR3 comprises 17 residues. In germline, CDR1 is ENHRY, CDR2 SYGVKD. V lost 6 bases, J lost 0 bases, and 21 bases lay in between. The CDR3 loop reads CAISTRQLKTASYEQYF. CDR3 in DNA: TGTGCCATCAGCACGCGACAGTTAAAGACAGCCTCCTACGAGCAGTACTTC.

The chain couples TRBV6-5 to TRBJ2-5; the match to TRBD1 covers 10 bases. J gave up 7 bases and V 5 bases, and 10 bases lay outside the gene matches. CDR1 is MNHEY, CDR2 SVGAGI, per germline. There are 15 residues in the CDR3. CDR3 protein: CASSPTGGEGMTQYF. CDR3 DNA: TGTGCCAGCAGTCCGACAGGGGGCGAAGGGATGACCCAGTACTTC.

V and J are TRBV5-4 and TRBJ1-4; 8 bases agree with TRBD1. The V gene end was trimmed by 4 bases and the J gene end by 5 bases; junction bases not matched to a gene: 4. The CDR3 covers 14 residues. Germline V gives CDR1 SGHNT, CDR2 YYREEE (reference sequence). CDR3 amino acids: CASSQRQGNEKLFF. CDR3 nucleotides: TGTGCCAGCAGCCAACGACAGGGGAATGAAAAACTGTTTTTT.